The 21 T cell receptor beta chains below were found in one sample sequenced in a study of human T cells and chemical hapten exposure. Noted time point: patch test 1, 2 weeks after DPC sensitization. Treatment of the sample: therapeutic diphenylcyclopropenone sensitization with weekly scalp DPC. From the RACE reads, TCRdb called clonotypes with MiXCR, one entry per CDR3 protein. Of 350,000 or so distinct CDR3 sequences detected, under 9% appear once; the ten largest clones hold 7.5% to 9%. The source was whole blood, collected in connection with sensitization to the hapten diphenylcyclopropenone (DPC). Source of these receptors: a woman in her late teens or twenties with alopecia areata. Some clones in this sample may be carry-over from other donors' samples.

CDR3 residues: CASSLRTDGYTF. As DNA, the CDR3 is TGTGCCAGCAGTTTACGGACGGATGGCTACACCTTC. The chain recombines TRBV6-6 with TRBJ1-2; D uncertain. Trimming stripped 4 bases from V and 6 bases from J, with 9 bases between. The CDR3 totals 12 residues. Germline loops: CDR1 MNHNY, CDR2 SVGAGI (reference sequence).

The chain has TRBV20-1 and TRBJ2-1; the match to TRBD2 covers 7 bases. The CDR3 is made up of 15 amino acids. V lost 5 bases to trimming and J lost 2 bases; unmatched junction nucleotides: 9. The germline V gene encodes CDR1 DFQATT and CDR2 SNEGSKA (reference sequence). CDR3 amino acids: CSAYWGGATYNEQFF. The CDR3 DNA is TGCAGTGCTTATTGGGGGGGAGCTACCTACAATGAGCAGTTCTTC.

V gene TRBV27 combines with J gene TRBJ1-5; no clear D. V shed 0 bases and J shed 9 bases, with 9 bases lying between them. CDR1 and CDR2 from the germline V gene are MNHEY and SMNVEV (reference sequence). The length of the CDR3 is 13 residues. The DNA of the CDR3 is TGTGCCAGCAGTTTATCGGAACGGGGGCCCCAGCATTTT. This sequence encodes CASSLSERGPQHF.

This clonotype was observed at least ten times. CDR3 protein: CATRDLANYGYTF. The CDR3, as DNA: TGTGCCACCCGGGACTTAGCTAACTATGGCTACACCTTC. J is TRBJ1-2 and V is TRBV6-6, with D tentatively TRBD1 (5 bases). V gave up 10 bases and J gave up 0 bases, with 12 bases separating them. Germline assignment: CDR1 MNHNY and CDR2 SVGAGI (reference sequence). The CDR3 has 13 amino acids.

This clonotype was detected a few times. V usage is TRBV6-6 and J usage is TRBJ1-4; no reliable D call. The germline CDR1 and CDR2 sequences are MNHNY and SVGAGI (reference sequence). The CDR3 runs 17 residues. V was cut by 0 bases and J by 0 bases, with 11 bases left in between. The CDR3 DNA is TGTGCCAGCAGTTACTCATCGGACGTCACAACTAATGAAAAACTGTTTTTT. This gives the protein CASSYSSDVTTNEKLFF.

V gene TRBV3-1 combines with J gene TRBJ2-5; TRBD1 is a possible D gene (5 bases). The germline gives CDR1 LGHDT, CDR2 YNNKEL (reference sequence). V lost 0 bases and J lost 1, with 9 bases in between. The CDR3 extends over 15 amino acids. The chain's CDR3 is CASSQDVGPQETQYF. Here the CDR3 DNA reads TGTGCCAGCAGCCAAGACGTGGGGCCCCAAGAGACCCAGTACTTC.

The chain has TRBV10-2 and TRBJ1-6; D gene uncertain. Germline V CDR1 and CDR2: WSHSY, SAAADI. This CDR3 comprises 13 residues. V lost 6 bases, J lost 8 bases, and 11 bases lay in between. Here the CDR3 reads CASRMDPDSPLHF. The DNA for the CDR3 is TGCGCCAGCAGGATGGATCCGGATTCACCCCTCCACTTT.

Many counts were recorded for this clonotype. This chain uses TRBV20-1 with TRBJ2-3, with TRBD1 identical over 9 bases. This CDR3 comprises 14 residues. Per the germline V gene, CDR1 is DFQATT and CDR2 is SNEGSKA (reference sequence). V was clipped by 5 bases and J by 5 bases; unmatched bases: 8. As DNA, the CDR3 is TGCAGTGCTGATCCGGGACAGGGCGGAGATACGCAGTATTTT. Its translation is CSADPGQGGDTQYF.

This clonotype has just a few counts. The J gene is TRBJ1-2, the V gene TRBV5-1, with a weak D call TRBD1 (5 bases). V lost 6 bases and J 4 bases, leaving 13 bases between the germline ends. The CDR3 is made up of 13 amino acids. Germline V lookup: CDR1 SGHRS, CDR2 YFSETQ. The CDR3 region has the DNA TGCGCCAGCAACCCCTCCGGGGGCTATGGCTACACCTTC. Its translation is CASNPSGGYGYTF.

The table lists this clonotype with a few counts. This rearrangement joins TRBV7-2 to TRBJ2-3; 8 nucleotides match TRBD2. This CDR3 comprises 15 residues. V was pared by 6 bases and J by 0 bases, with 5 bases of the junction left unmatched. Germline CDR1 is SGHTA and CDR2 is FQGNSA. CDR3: CASRLAALSTDTQYF. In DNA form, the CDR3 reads TGTGCCAGCAGACTAGCGGCACTCAGCACAGATACGCAGTATTTT.

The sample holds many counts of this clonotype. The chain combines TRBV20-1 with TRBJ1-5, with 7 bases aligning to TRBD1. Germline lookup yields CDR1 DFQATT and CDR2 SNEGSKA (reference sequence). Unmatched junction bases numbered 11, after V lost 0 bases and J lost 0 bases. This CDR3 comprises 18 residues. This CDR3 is CSARDRRQGGDSNQPQHF. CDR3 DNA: TGCAGTGCTAGAGATCGAAGGCAGGGGGGGGATAGCAATCAGCCCCAGCATTTT.

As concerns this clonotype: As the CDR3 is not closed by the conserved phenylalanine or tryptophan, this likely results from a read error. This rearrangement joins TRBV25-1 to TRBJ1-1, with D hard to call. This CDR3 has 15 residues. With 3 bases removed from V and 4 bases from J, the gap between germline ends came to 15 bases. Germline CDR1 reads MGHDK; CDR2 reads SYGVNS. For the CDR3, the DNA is TGTGCCAGCAGTGATGGGTCCTTGATGAGCACTGAAGCTTTCTCT. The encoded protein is CASSDGSLMSTEAFS.

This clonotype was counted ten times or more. The CDR3 DNA sequence: TGCGCCAGCAGCTTGGACAGGGGAACTAATGAAAAACTGTTTTTT. Its protein is CASSLDRGTNEKLFF. The genes are TRBV5-1 and TRBJ1-4; TRBD1 aligns across 7 bases. With 0 bases clipped from V and 1 base from J, the junction kept 0 bases outside the gene matches. The CDR3 contains 15 residues. Germline V gene lookup returns CDR1 SGHRS and CDR2 YFSETQ.

Here the CDR3 reads CASSQAYRDAELYEQFF. CDR3 bases: TGCGCCAGCAGCCAAGCATACCGGGACGCCGAGCTGTATGAGCAGTTCTTC. J is TRBJ2-1 and V is TRBV4-3, with D tentatively TRBD1 or TRBD2 (5 bases each). V dropped 1 base and J dropped 8 bases, with 21 bases sitting between them. This CDR3 comprises 17 residues. The germline V gene encodes CDR1 LGHNA and CDR2 YSLEER.

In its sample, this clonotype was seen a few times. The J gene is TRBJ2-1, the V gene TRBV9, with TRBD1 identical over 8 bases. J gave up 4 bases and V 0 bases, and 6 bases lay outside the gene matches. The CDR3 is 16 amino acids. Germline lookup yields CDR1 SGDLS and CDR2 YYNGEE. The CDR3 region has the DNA TGTGCCAGCAGCGTAGACAGGGGGGCGGGTTACAATGAGCAGTTCTTC. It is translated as CASSVDRGAGYNEQFF. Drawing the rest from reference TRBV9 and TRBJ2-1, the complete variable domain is DSGVTQTPKHLITATGQRVTLRCSPRSGDLSVYWYQQSLDQGLQFLIQYYNGEERAKGNILERFSAQQFPDLHSELNLSSLELGDSALYFCASSVDRGAGYNEQFFGPGTRLTVL.

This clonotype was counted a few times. DNA for the CDR3: TGTGCCAGCAGTGAGGCACCAACTAATGAAAAACTGTTTTTT. Protein: CASSEAPTNEKLFF. The V gene is TRBV28, the J gene TRBJ1-4; no reliable D call. There are 14 residues in the CDR3. Germline V CDR1 and CDR2: MDHEN, SYDVKM. V was clipped by 5 bases and J by 0 bases, with 7 bases between them.

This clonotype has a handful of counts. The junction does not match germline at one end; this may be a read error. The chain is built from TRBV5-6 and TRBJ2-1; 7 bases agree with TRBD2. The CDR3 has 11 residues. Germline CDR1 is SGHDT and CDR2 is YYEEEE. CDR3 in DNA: TGTGCCAGCAGCTGGGGGGGTGAGCAGTCCTTC. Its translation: CASSWGGEQSF.

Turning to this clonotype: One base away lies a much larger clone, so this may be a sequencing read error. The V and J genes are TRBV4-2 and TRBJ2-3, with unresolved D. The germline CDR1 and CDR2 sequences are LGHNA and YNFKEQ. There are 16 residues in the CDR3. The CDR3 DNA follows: TGTGCCGGCAGCCAAGATCACCCTGGGATCACAGATACGCAGTATTTT. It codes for CAGSQDHPGITDTQYF.

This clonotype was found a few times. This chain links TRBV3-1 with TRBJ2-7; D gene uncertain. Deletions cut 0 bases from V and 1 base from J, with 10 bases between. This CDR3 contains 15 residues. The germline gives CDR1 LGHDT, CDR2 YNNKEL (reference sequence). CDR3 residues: CASSQESPPSYEQYF. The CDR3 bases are TGTGCCAGCAGCCAAGAGAGCCCACCTTCCTACGAGCAGTACTTC.

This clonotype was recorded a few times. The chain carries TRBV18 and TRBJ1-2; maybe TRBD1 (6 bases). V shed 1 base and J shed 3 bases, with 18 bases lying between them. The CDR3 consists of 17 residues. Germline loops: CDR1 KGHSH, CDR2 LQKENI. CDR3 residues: CASSPQRKAGTYYGYTF. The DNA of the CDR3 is TGTGCCAGCTCACCACAGCGGAAGGCAGGGACATACTATGGCTACACCTTC.

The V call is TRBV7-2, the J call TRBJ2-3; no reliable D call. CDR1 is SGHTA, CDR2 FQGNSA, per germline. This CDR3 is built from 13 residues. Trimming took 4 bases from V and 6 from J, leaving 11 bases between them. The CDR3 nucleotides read TGTGCCAGCAGCTCTTCAGTGGACGATACGCAGTATTTT. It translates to CASSSSVDDTQYF.